The 8 T cell receptor beta chains in this list originate from one sample, sequenced in a study of blood T cell repertoires in COVID-19. Only in-frame clones appear in the TCRdb table, and some are missing; sequencing was by immunoSEQ multiplex PCR. Among some 130,000 clones listed, approximately 88% were seen once. The specimen sequenced was peripheral blood. The receptors come from a middle-aged man with acute or convalescent COVID-19.

This clone has more than one count but fewer than ten. V usage is TRBV5-4 and J usage is TRBJ2-2; 8 bases fit TRBD1. The CDR3 spans 15 residues. Germline assignment: CDR1 SGHNT and CDR2 YYREEE (reference sequence). J lost 7 bases, V lost 3 bases, and 8 bases had no gene match. The CDR3 reads CASSSQGERGGELFF. The CDR3 region has the DNA TGTGCCAGCAGCTCACAGGGGGAACGGGGCGGGGAGCTGTTTTTT.

The genes are TRBV5-5 and TRBJ1-2; no firm D call. The V end was cut by 2 bases, the J end by 6 bases, with 11 bases between. CDR3 length: 13 amino acids. CDR1 is SGHKS and CDR2 is YYEKEE in the germline V gene (reference sequence). DNA of the CDR3: TGTGCCAGCAGCTTTAGAACCTCTGATGGCTACACCTTC. The encoded protein is CASSFRTSDGYTF.

This clone was seen once. The V and J genes are TRBV5-6 and TRBJ1-1, with a weak D call TRBD1 (5 bases). CDR1 is SGHDT and CDR2 is YYEEEE in the germline V gene. Trimming stripped 4 bases from V and 1 base from J, with 14 bases between. The CDR3 is 15 amino acids. CDR3 sequence: CASSPTDRKNTEAFF. The CDR3 region has the DNA TGTGCCAGCAGCCCTACTGACAGAAAGAACACTGAAGCTTTCTTT.

The V gene is TRBV6-5, the J gene TRBJ2-1; 9 bases align to TRBD1. CDR3 size: 14 residues. Trimming at V came to 5 bases and at J to 6 bases, leaving 5 bases not matched to a gene. Germline assignment: CDR1 MNHEY and CDR2 SVGAGI. DNA for the CDR3: TGTGCCAGCAGTACCCCGGGACAGGGCAATGAGCAGTTCTTC. It specifies CASSTPGQGNEQFF.

This chain connects TRBV27 to TRBJ1-2; TRBD1 is a possible D gene (5 bases). With 2 bases removed from V and 7 bases from J, the gap between germline ends came to 11 bases. This CDR3 spans 13 amino acids. Germline assignment: CDR1 MNHEY and CDR2 SMNVEV (reference sequence). The CDR3 loop is CASSLAQGSGYTF. The CDR3 bases are TGTGCCAGCAGTTTAGCTCAGGGTAGTGGCTACACCTTC.

The V and J genes are TRBV28 and TRBJ1-2; D perhaps matches TRBD1 (5 bases). The V and J ends lost 5 bases and 11 bases respectively, with 15 bases between them. The CDR3 sequence is 12 residues long. Germline assignment: CDR1 MDHEN and CDR2 SYDVKM. The CDR3 coding sequence is TGTGCCAGCAGTATACCGGGACTCGGGTACACCTTC. Amino acids: CASSIPGLGYTF.

The CDR3 nucleotides read TGTGCCAGCAGCCAAGTTCGGCGGGGGCCCACAGATACGCAGTATTTT. It translates to CASSQVRRGPTDTQYF. The chain links TRBV3-1 (or the pseudogene TRBV3-2) to TRBJ2-3, with D possibly TRBD2 on 7 matching bases. This CDR3 is built from 16 residues. Trimming pared 1 base from V and 2 bases from J, leaving 13 bases between. Germline CDR1 is LGHDT and CDR2 is YNNKEL (reference sequence).

The chain is built from TRBV30 and TRBJ1-2, with D perhaps matching TRBD1 (5 bases). V lost 2 bases and J 8 bases, leaving 9 bases between the germline ends. Germline values: CDR1 GTSNPN, CDR2 SVGIG (reference sequence). This CDR3 is 11 amino acids long. CDR3 coding DNA: TGTGCCTGGAGTACTCGGGGGGGCTACACCTTC. As protein: CAWSTRGGYTF.